Listed here are 24 T cell receptor beta chains from one sample, sequenced in a study of blood T cell repertoires in COVID-19. This table comes from immunoSEQ multiplex PCR, and its TCRdb copy is limited to in-frame clones, with some not included. The sample has 280,000 or so clones; 70% to 90% are singletons. Sequenced material: PBMCs or T cells enriched from blood (not recorded which). Receptors originate from a man aged 30 to 39 who had recovered from COVID-19.

The CDR3 region is CASSQTPGQGANTEAFF. CDR3 nucleotides: TGCGCCAGCAGCCAAACCCCCGGACAGGGGGCGAACACTGAAGCTTTCTTT. The chain uses TRBV4-1 and TRBJ1-1, with 11 bases matching TRBD1. V dropped 2 bases and J dropped 1; count of bases not matched to a gene: 6. The CDR3 runs 17 residues. CDR1 and CDR2 from the germline V gene are MGHRA and YSYEKL.

The chain recombines TRBV5-6 with TRBJ2-7, with 7 nucleotides matching TRBD2. The V and J ends lost 3 bases and 4 bases, in that order; junction bases with no gene match: 7. Germline-derived CDR1 and CDR2 are SGHDT and YYEEEE. The CDR3 sequence is 14 residues long. The CDR3 here is CASSSGGTVYEQYF. In nucleotides, the CDR3 is TGTGCCAGCAGCTCCGGGGGGACGGTTTACGAGCAGTACTTC.

The J gene is TRBJ2-4, the V gene TRBV30; D possibly corresponds to TRBD2 (5 bases). This CDR3 is 12 amino acids long. Trimming cost V 3 bases and J 10 bases, with 13 bases left between them. Germline assignment: CDR1 GTSNPN and CDR2 SVGIG (reference sequence). CDR3 DNA: TGTGCCTGGAGGGACCTGGGGAGAATTCAGTACTTC. Amino acids: CAWRDLGRIQYF.

The chain recombines TRBV4-2 with TRBJ1-2; D not resolved. Germline V CDR1 and CDR2: LGHNA, YNFKEQ. The V gene lost 0 bases and the J gene lost 4 bases, with 12 bases spanning the gap. This CDR3 contains 15 residues. This CDR3 reads CASSQDNGRSYGYTF. The CDR3 DNA reads as TGTGCCAGCAGCCAAGATAATGGGAGGAGCTATGGCTACACCTTC.

This clone was observed once. The J gene is TRBJ1-5, the V gene TRBV5-8; D is possibly TRBD1 (5 bases). The germline CDR1 and CDR2 sequences are SGHTS and YDEGEE. The CDR3 sequence is 13 residues long. The ends were cut back, 4 bases at V and 5 bases at J, with 10 bases in the middle. The CDR3 bases are TGTGCCAGCAGCCCACAGGTGGATCAGCCCCAGCATTTT. Residues: CASSPQVDQPQHF.

The chain uses TRBV19 and TRBJ1-2; TRBD1 matches at 8 bases. Germline values: CDR1 LNHDA, CDR2 SQIVND (reference sequence). This CDR3 comprises 14 residues. The V and J ends lost 2 bases and 7 bases, in that order; junction bases with no gene match: 6. DNA for the CDR3: TGTGCCAGTAGTATAAGCCAGGGGGCAAGTGGCTACACCTTC. Residues: CASSISQGASGYTF.

The chain couples TRBV2 to TRBJ2-7, with TRBD1 matching over 9 bases. The V and J ends lost 6 bases and 5 bases, in that order; junction bases with no gene match: 8. The germline V gene encodes CDR1 SNHLY and CDR2 FYNNEI. The CDR3 covers 14 residues. CDR3 DNA sequence: TGTGCCAGCAGCAGACAGGGGGATTTCGACGAGCAGTACTTC. Translating gives CASSRQGDFDEQYF.

The chain joins TRBV4-2 to TRBJ1-5, with TRBD1 identical over 7 bases. The CDR3 sequence is 16 residues long. Germline V gives CDR1 LGHNA, CDR2 YNFKEQ. The J segment lost 0 bases and the V segment lost 3 bases, leaving 5 bases of the junction unmatched. CDR3 in amino acids: CASSQGAGGSNQPQHF. Written as DNA, the CDR3 is TGTGCCAGCAGCCAGGGGGCAGGGGGTAGCAATCAGCCCCAGCATTTT.

In its sample, this clone was seen a few times. The same CDR3 can be traced to other DNA sequences in this sample. The chain uses TRBV18 and TRBJ1-1, with D maybe TRBD1 (5 bases). The CDR3 extends over 13 amino acids. Trimming stripped 3 bases from V and 5 bases from J, with 10 bases between. CDR1 KGHSH and CDR2 LQKENI come from the germline V gene. CDR3 nucleotide sequence: TGTGCCAGCTCACCGGGGGGGGATACTGAAGCTTTCTTT. This encodes CASSPGGDTEAFF.

V usage is TRBV14 and J usage is TRBJ2-2, with 7 bases matching TRBD2. The CDR3 sequence is 14 residues long. V lost 8 bases, J lost 6 bases, and 9 bases stayed unmatched. Germline loops: CDR1 SGHDN, CDR2 FVKESK. The CDR3 DNA reads TGTGCCAGCGGGAGACTAGCTTATTCCGGGGAGCTGTTTTTT. It codes for CASGRLAYSGELFF. Based on the CDR3 plus reference TRBV14 and TRBJ2-2, the full variable domain is EAGVTQFPSHSVIEKGQTVTLRCDPISGHDNLYWYRRVMGKEIKFLLHFVKESKQDESGMPNNRFLAERTGGTYSTLKVQPAELEDSGVYFCASGRLAYSGELFFGEGSRLTVL.

This sequence joins TRBV9 and TRBJ1-5; D gene ambiguous. Germline-derived CDR1 and CDR2 are SGDLS and YYNGEE. The CDR3 has 14 amino acids. The V gene lost 3 bases and the J gene lost 2 bases, with 9 bases spanning the gap. This CDR3 is CASSADMGNQPQHF. The CDR3 DNA sequence: TGTGCCAGCAGCGCCGACATGGGCAATCAGCCCCAGCATTTT. Looking up the rest from reference TRBV9 and TRBJ1-5 gives the full variable domain: DSGVTQTPKHLITATGQRVTLRCSPRSGDLSVYWYQQSLDQGLQFLIQYYNGEERAKGNILERFSAQQFPDLHSELNLSSLELGDSALYFCASSADMGNQPQHFGDGTRLSIL.

The chain recombines TRBV7-9 with TRBJ2-7; 9 bases align to TRBD2. This CDR3 is built from 13 residues. With 4 bases clipped from V and 11 bases from J, the junction kept 9 bases outside the gene matches. The germline V gene has CDR1 SEHNR and CDR2 FQNEAQ (reference sequence). For the CDR3, the DNA is TGTGCCAGCAGCTCACCCGCGGGAGGGACAGAGTACTTC. Its protein is CASSSPAGGTEYF.

This chain links TRBV9 with TRBJ2-3; a weak D match, TRBD1 (6 bases). V lost 3 bases and J lost 0, with 17 bases in between. CDR1 SGDLS and CDR2 YYNGEE come from the germline V gene. This CDR3 is 17 amino acids long. The DNA of the CDR3 is TGTGCCAGCAGCGAGACCTCGCAGGGGTCTAGCACAGATACGCAGTATTTT. The encoded protein is CASSETSQGSSTDTQYF.

The chain joins TRBV18 to TRBJ2-7; 7 bases fit TRBD1. Unmatched junction bases numbered 4, after V lost 2 bases and J lost 6 bases. CDR1 is KGHSH and CDR2 is LQKENI in the germline V gene. The CDR3 runs 13 residues. In DNA form, the CDR3 reads TGTGCCAGCTCACCATATGACAGGGCCGAGCAGTACTTC. Amino acid sequence: CASSPYDRAEQYF.

This clone has a handful of counts. The chain recombines TRBV4-2 with TRBJ2-7; 13 bases agree with TRBD2. Germline CDR1 LGHNA, CDR2 YNFKEQ. This CDR3 comprises 16 residues. The junction had 6 bases not matched to a gene; V was cut back by 4 bases and J by 3 bases. CDR3 protein: CASSLDTSGGVYEQYF. CDR3 in DNA: TGTGCCAGCAGCCTCGATACTAGCGGGGGGGTCTACGAGCAGTACTTC.

The V gene is TRBV19, the J gene TRBJ2-1, with 8 bases aligning to TRBD2. The CDR3 runs 17 residues. Germline V lookup: CDR1 LNHDA, CDR2 SQIVND (reference sequence). J lost 6 bases, V lost 4 bases, and 14 bases had no gene match. The CDR3, as DNA: TGTGCCAGTAGTACCACCCTGCGGCTAGCGGGTCGCAATGAGCAGTTCTTC. Its protein is CASSTTLRLAGRNEQFF.

The gene calls are TRBV7-9 and TRBJ1-2; 7 nucleotides line up with TRBD1. Trimming removed 3 bases from V and 4 bases from J; junction bases left unmatched: 8. The germline V gene has CDR1 SEHNR and CDR2 FQNEAQ (reference sequence). There are 15 residues in the CDR3. CDR3: CASSFRDSLIYGYTF. Written as DNA, the CDR3 is TGTGCCAGCAGCTTTCGGGACAGCCTCATCTATGGCTACACCTTC. The whole variable domain, filled in from reference TRBV7-9 and TRBJ1-2, reads DTGVSQNPRHKITKRGQNVTFRCDPISEHNRLYWYRQTLGQGPEFLTYFQNEAQLEKSRLLSDRFSAERPKGSFSTLEIQRTEQGDSAMYLCASSFRDSLIYGYTFGSGTRLTVV.

The chain couples TRBV6-6 to TRBJ1-2; D may be TRBD1 (5 bases). Germline values: CDR1 MNHNY, CDR2 SVGAGI (reference sequence). V shed 4 bases and J shed 0 bases, with 12 bases lying between them. The CDR3 has 15 amino acids. For the CDR3, the DNA is TGTGCCAGCAGTTGGGAGGGGACCTCTAACTATGGCTACACCTTC. Translation: CASSWEGTSNYGYTF.

This chain connects TRBV5-6 to TRBJ1-1; D remains ambiguous. The CDR3 has 15 amino acids. Per germline, CDR1 SGHDT and CDR2 YYEEEE. The V gene lost 1 base and the J gene lost 0 bases, with 10 bases spanning the gap. The CDR3 DNA reads TGTGCCAGCAGCTTGCCTGGCGGTTTGAACACTGAAGCTTTCTTT. Translated, it gives CASSLPGGLNTEAFF.

This rearrangement joins TRBV5-4 to TRBJ1-2, with D tentatively TRBD1 (6 bases). The CDR3 has 14 residues. In germline, CDR1 is SGHNT, CDR2 YYREEE (reference sequence). The V and J ends lost 3 bases and 4 bases respectively, with 13 bases between them. The CDR3 reads CASSSPDSLYGYTF. CDR3 DNA sequence: TGTGCCAGCAGCTCTCCGGACAGCCTCTATGGCTACACCTTC.

The chain couples TRBV18 to TRBJ1-4, with D uncertain. With 5 bases removed from V and 3 bases from J, the gap between germline ends came to 7 bases. The CDR3 covers 13 residues. Per germline, CDR1 KGHSH and CDR2 LQKENI. CDR3 in amino acids: CASSNGANEKLFF. CDR3 nucleotides: TGTGCCAGCTCAAACGGGGCTAATGAAAAACTGTTTTTT.

The chain employs TRBV4-2 and TRBJ2-3; 9 bases align to TRBD2. This CDR3 is built from 16 residues. Germline V gives CDR1 LGHNA, CDR2 YNFKEQ. The trim removed 2 bases at V and 6 bases at J, leaving 9 bases unmatched. CDR3 sequence: CASSQKRGVLWDTQYF. The CDR3 DNA reads as TGTGCCAGCAGCCAAAAGCGGGGGGTACTGTGGGATACGCAGTATTTT.

The chain is built from TRBV20-1 and TRBJ2-7; unclear D gene. The germline V gene has CDR1 DFQATT and CDR2 SNEGSKA (reference sequence). The CDR3 consists of 12 residues. Trimming removed 3 bases from V and 6 bases from J, with 12 bases in between. DNA for the CDR3: TGCAGTGCTAGTTTTTCTAGTACCGAGCAGTACTTC. Protein product: CSASFSSTEQYF.

This rearrangement joins TRBV19 to TRBJ1-3, with 7 bases identical to TRBD1. The CDR3 covers 15 residues. After removal of 3 bases from V and 9 bases from J, the junction contained 11 bases not matched to a gene. CDR1 LNHDA and CDR2 SQIVND come from the germline V gene (reference sequence). CDR3 sequence reads: CASSISGTAVSTIYF. CDR3 nucleotides: TGTGCCAGTAGTATCTCCGGGACAGCGGTTTCCACCATATATTTT.